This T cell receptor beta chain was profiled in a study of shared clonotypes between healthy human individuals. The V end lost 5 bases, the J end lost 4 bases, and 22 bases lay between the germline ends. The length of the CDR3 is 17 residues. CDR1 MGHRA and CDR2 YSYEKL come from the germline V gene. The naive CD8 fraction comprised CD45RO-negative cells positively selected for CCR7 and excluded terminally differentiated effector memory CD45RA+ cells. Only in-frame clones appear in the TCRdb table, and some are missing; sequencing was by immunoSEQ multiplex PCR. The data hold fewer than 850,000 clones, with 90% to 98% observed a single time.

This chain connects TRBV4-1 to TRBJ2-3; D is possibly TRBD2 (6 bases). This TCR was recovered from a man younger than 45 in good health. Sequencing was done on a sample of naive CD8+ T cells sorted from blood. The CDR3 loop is CASSLGAGNVPADTQYF. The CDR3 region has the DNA TGCGCCAGCAGCTTAGGGGCGGGGAACGTCCCCGCAGATACGCAGTATTTT.